This T cell receptor (beta chain) was documented in a study of response to subunit inactivated influenza vaccine. TCRdb re-analysed the RT-PCR reads in MiXCR, keeping a single row per CDR3 protein. Among about 190,000 distinct CDR3 sequences, 14% were seen once, and the ten largest hold about 26%. The germline V gene encodes CDR1 SGHAT and CDR2 FQDESV (reference sequence). V lost 0 bases, J lost 3 bases, and 6 bases lay in between. The CDR3 spans 13 residues. This clonotype appeared many times. Its target is not known. Study-level results: Researchers suggested that each seasonal influenza vaccination recruits few new T cells.

V is TRBV11-1 and J is TRBJ2-7; D gene unclear. This sequence originates from a man aged 45-65 years who received an inactivated influenza vaccine. Sequencing used CD8+ T cells sorted from PBMCs, obtained approximately 5 days after vaccination. CDR3 in amino acids: CASSLAGIYEQYF. The DNA of the CDR3 is TGTGCCAGCAGCTTAGCAGGGATCTACGAGCAGTACTTC.